Below, 8 T cell receptor beta chains from the same sample are listed, as sequenced in a study of cytomegalovirus exposure and HLA in healthy donors. Sequencing was performed with immunoSEQ multiplex PCR; in TCRdb, only in-frame clones are kept and a portion is missing. This table holds under 75,000 clones, 95% to 97% found once. Sequencing used PBMCs. Receptor source: a woman in her late teens or twenties in good health and CMV-seropositive.

The chain joins TRBV6-5 to TRBJ1-2; D is undetermined. Deletions cut 0 bases from V and 7 bases from J, with 12 bases between. The V gene's germline CDR1 is MNHEY and CDR2 SVGAGI. The CDR3 length is 14 residues. CDR3 DNA: TGTGCCAGCAGTTACTCGGGAGGCAGGCGTGGCTACACCTTC. Translated, it gives CASSYSGGRRGYTF.

This chain joins TRBV27 and TRBJ2-3, with 16 bases that match TRBD2. The CDR3 runs to 15 residues. Trimming at V came to 3 bases and at J to 9 bases, leaving 3 bases not matched to a gene. Germline CDR1 is MNHEY and CDR2 is SMNVEV (reference sequence). This CDR3 reads CASSFGTSGRGTQYF. The CDR3 coding sequence is TGTGCCAGCAGTTTCGGGACTAGCGGGAGGGGGACGCAGTATTTT.

The J gene is TRBJ2-6, the V gene TRBV30, with 8 bases that match TRBD1. The CDR3 totals 14 residues. CDR1 GTSNPN and CDR2 SVGIG come from the germline V gene (reference sequence). V was clipped by 3 bases and J by 4 bases; unmatched bases: 2. The CDR3 nucleotides read TGTGCCTGGAGAGACAGGGGCGGGGCCAACGTCCTGACTTTC. Its translation: CAWRDRGGANVLTF.

The rearrangement links TRBV6-5 to TRBJ1-2; D is uncertain. Trimming shortened V by 5 bases and J by 8 bases, and 9 bases separated the two germline ends. The CDR3 extends over 11 amino acids. The germline CDR1 and CDR2 sequences are MNHEY and SVGAGI. The CDR3: CASSGSLGYTF. The DNA of the CDR3 is TGTGCCAGCAGTGGTAGCCTGGGCTACACCTTC.

The CDR3 nucleotides read TGTGCCAGCAGTTTAGAGGACAGGGGAAACACCATATATTTT. Translating gives CASSLEDRGNTIYF. This sequence joins TRBV28 and TRBJ1-3; 7 bases agree with TRBD1. V was pared by 2 bases and J by 4 bases, with 2 bases of the junction left unmatched. This CDR3 contains 14 residues. Germline V CDR1 and CDR2: MDHEN, SYDVKM. The full variable domain, in which reference TRBV28 and TRBJ1-3 provide the parts outside the CDR3, is DVKVTQSSRYLVKRTGEKVFLECVQDMDHENMFWYRQDPGLGLRLIYFSYDVKMKEKGDIPEGYSVSREKKERFSLILESASTNQTSMYLCASSLEDRGNTIYFGEGSWLTVV.

The rearrangement joins TRBV27 to TRBJ1-3; no firm D call. V gave up 0 bases and J gave up 3 bases, with 9 bases separating them. This CDR3 contains 15 residues. Per germline, CDR1 MNHEY and CDR2 SMNVEV (reference sequence). For the CDR3, the DNA is TGTGCCAGCAGTTTATCGAGGGCAAGTGGAAACACCATATATTTT. This translates into CASSLSRASGNTIYF.

The J gene is TRBJ1-3, the V gene TRBV7-8, with 7 bases aligning to TRBD1. The germline gives CDR1 SGHVS, CDR2 FQNEAQ. The CDR3 covers 16 residues. V was clipped by 5 bases and J by 2 bases; unmatched bases: 9. The CDR3 reads CASSRRQGTTGNTIYF. CDR3 DNA: TGTGCCAGCAGCCGAAGACAGGGAACCACTGGAAACACCATATATTTT.

The chain is built from TRBV7-3 and TRBJ1-2; no firm D call. V was shortened by 0 bases and J by 6 bases, with 8 bases between the two germline ends. Germline V CDR1 and CDR2: SGHTA, FQGTGA. The CDR3 extends over 13 amino acids. The CDR3 loop is CASSLTGRDGYTF. The CDR3 nucleotides read TGTGCCAGCAGCTTAACAGGGAGAGATGGCTACACCTTC.